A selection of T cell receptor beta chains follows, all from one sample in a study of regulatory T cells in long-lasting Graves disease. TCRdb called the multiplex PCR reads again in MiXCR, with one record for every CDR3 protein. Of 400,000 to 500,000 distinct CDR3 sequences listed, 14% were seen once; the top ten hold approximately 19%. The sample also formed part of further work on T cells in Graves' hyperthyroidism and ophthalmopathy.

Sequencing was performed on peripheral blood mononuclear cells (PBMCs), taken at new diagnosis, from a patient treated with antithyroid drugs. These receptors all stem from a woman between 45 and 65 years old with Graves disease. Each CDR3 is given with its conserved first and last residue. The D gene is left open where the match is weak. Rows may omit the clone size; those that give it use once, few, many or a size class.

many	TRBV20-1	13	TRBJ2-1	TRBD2	TGCAGTGTTGAGAGCGGGAACCACGATGAGCAGTTCTTC	CSVESGNHDEQFF
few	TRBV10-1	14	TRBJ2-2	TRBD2	TGCGCCAGCGGCCCAGCGGGAGGTACCGGGGAGCCGTTTTTT	CASGPAGGTGEPFF
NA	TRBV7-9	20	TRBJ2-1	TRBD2	TGTGCCAGCAGCTTAACTGGGACTAGCGGGAGGGCTCCCTCCTACAATGAGCAGTTCTTC	CASSLTGTSGRAPSYNEQFF
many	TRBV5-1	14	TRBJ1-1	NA	TGCGCCAGCAGCTTACAGGGATCGGGCACTGAAGCTTTCTTT	CASSLQGSGTEAFF
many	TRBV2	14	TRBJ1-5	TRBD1	TGTGCCAGCCAAGAGACAGGGACCAACCAGCCCCAGCATTTT	CASQETGTNQPQHF
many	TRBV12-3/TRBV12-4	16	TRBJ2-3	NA	TGTGCCAGCAACCCCCCGGACGGCTGGAGCACAGATACGCAGTATTTT	CASNPPDGWSTDTQYF
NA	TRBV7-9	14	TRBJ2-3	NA	TGTGCCAGCAGCTCCACTGGAGGAAGGGATACGCAGTATTTT	CASSSTGGRDTQYF
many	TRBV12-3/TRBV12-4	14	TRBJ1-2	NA	TGTGCCAGCAGTTTGGGAGACACCAACTATGGCTACACCTTC	CASSLGDTNYGYTF
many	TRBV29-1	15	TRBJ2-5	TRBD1	TGCAGCGTTGAAGACTTAGGGGGCGCCTGGGAGACCCAGTACTTC	CSVEDLGGAWETQYF
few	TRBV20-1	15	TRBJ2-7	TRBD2	TGCAGTGCTAGGGACGGACTAGCGGGGGGCTACGAGCAGTACTTC	CSARDGLAGGYEQYF
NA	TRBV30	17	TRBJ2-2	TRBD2	TGTGCCCGGAGAAACATTCCGGGAGGATGGGGCACCGGGGAGCTGTTTTTT	CARRNIPGGWGTGELFF
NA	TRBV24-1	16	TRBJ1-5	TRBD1	TGTGCCACCAGTGACCCCCGGACAGGGCACAATCAGCCCCAGCATTTT	CATSDPRTGHNQPQHF
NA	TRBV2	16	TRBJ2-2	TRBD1	TGTGCCAGCAGTGTGGTCGGGACAGGGGGCACCGGGGAGCTGTTTTTT	CASSVVGTGGTGELFF
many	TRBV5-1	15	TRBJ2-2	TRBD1	TGCGCCAGCAGCTTGGGCGACAGGGGGACCGGGGAGCTGTTTTTT	CASSLGDRGTGELFF
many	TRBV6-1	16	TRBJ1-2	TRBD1	TGTGCCAGCAGCGGACCACAGGGGGTCTTTAACTATGGCTACACCTTC	CASSGPQGVFNYGYTF
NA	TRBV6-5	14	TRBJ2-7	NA	TGTGCCAGCAGTTACGACCCATCGCGGGACAGAAAGTACTTC	CASSYDPSRDRKYF
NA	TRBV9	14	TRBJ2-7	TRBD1	TGTGCCAGCAGCTCACCTTTAGGGGGCGACGAGCAGTACTTC	CASSSPLGGDEQYF
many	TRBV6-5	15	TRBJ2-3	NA	TGTGCCAGCAGTTACTCGAGGTCACCCTTAGATACGCAGTATTTT	CASSYSRSPLDTQYF
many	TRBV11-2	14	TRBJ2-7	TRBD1	TGTGCCAGCAGCACTCGACAGGGGGCCTACGAGCAGTACTTC	CASSTRQGAYEQYF
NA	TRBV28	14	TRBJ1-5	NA	TGTGCCAGCAACCTCGGGGGGAGCAATCAGCCCCAGCATTTT	CASNLGGSNQPQHF
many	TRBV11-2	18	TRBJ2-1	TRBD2	TGTGCCAGCAGCTATAAATCGACTAGCGGGAGGGCCGTGGATGAGCAGTTCTTC	CASSYKSTSGRAVDEQFF
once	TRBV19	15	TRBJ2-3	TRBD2	TGTGCCAGTAGTACGGAGCGGGAAGGTGCAAATACGCAGTATTTT	CASSTEREGANTQYF
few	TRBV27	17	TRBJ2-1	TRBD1	TGTGCCAGCAGTTTAGAGCCCGGACAGGGAGGCTACAATGAGCAGTTCTTC	CASSLEPGQGGYNEQFF
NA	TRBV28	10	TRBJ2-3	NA	TGTGCCAGCGGGGTCCATACGCAGTATTTT	CASGVHTQYF
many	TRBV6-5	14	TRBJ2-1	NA	TGTGCCAGCAGTTACACGTCGGACTCGCCCCAACAGTTCTTC	CASSYTSDSPQQFF
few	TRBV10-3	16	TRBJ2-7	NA	TGTGCCATCAGTGATTCCGGGCCGGGAAACTCCTACGAGCAGTACTTC	CAISDSGPGNSYEQYF
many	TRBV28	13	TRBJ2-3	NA	TGTGCCAGCGAGGGAGACTCCACAGATACGCAGTATTTT	CASEGDSTDTQYF
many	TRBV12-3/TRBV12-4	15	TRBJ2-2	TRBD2	TGTGCCAGCAGTTTGTGGGGGGGTAGCACCGGGGAGCTGTTTTTT	CASSLWGGSTGELFF
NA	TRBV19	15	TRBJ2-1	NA	TGTGCCAGTAGTATGTCCCCACAGAGTACCAATGAGCAGTTCTTC	CASSMSPQSTNEQFF
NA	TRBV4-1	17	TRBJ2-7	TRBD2	TGCGCCAGCAGCCAAGACTCCGGGGAGGGAGCCTCCTACGAGCAGTACTTC	CASSQDSGEGASYEQYF
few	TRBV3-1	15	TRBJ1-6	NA	TGTGCCAGCAGCCAAGATTGGAGCAGCAATTCACCCCTCCACTTT	CASSQDWSSNSPLHF
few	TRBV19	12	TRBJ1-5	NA	TGTGCCAGTAGTGCGTGGGATCAGCCCCAGCATTTT	CASSAWDQPQHF
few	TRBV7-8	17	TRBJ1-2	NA	TGTGCCAGCAGCCGAGCTAGTCAGAACCCATCTAACTATGGCTACACCTTC	CASSRASQNPSNYGYTF
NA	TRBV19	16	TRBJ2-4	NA	TGTGCCAGTAGTATGTGGACGACTCTAGCCAAAAACATTCAGTACTTC	CASSMWTTLAKNIQYF
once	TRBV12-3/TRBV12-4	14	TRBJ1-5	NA	TGTGCCAGCAGCTTACTGGACCGCGATCAGCCCCAGCATTTT	CASSLLDRDQPQHF
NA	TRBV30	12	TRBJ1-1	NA	TGTGCCTGGAGTGTAAGACACCATGAAGCTTTCTTT	CAWSVRHHEAFF
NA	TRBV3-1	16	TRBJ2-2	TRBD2	TGTGTCAGCAGCCAACAACTGGCGGGAGTAGTCGGGGAGCTGTTTTTT	CVSSQQLAGVVGELFF